This TCR beta chain was captured by sequencing in a study of blood T cell repertoires in COVID-19. Study overall: Spain, Italy and the United States supplied samples that represented acute and convalescent COVID-19.

Profiling relied on immunoSEQ multiplex PCR, and the TCRdb table lists in-frame clones only, not all of them. In the table there are some 140,000 clones, around 88% of which are singletons. The CDR3 length is 12 residues. CDR1 and CDR2 from the germline V gene are WSHSY and SAAADI. Trimming stripped 6 bases from V and 3 bases from J, with 5 bases between. The TCR sequence derives from a woman between 50 and 59 years old who had recovered from COVID-19. The chain combines TRBV10-2 with TRBJ1-4; no clear D gene. The sample taken for sequencing was peripheral blood. The CDR3 spells CASRSANEKLFF. The CDR3 bases are TGCGCCAGCAGGAGCGCTAATGAAAAACTGTTTTTT.